Listed below are T cell receptor beta chains from one sample, sequenced in a study of blood T cell repertoires in COVID-19. Produced via immunoSEQ multiplex PCR; TCRdb's table is partial and in-frame only. The data contain roughly 140,000 clones, roughly 80% of them singletons. The sample comprised peripheral blood. The source of these receptors is a human donor in a cohort sampled during active COVID-19. CDR3s include the opening cysteine and the closing phenylalanine or tryptophan. A D gene is named only where the DNA matches it firmly. The size field is filled for only some rows; it gives once, few, many or a size class.

V,J,size,D,DNA,CDR3
TRBV27,TRBJ1-2,-,TRBD1,TGTGCCAGCAGTTTAGACAGGGTAGGAGGCTACACCTTC,CASSLDRVGGYTF
TRBV11-3,TRBJ2-1,-,TRBD1,TGTGCCAGCAGCTCCGGACAGGCCGATGAGCAGTTCTTC,CASSSGQADEQFF
TRBV11-2,TRBJ2-3,once,-,TGTGCCAGCGCCTTACTCCGGGATACGCAGTATTTT,CASALLRDTQYF
TRBV7-2,TRBJ1-5,-,-,TGTGCCAGCAGCCCACAGCCGGGACACAGAAACAATCAGCCCCAGCATTTT,CASSPQPGHRNNQPQHF
TRBV25-1,TRBJ2-3,-,TRBD1,TGTGCCAGCAGGGGACAGGGAGCTGATACGCAGTATTTT,CASRGQGADTQYF
TRBV7-3,TRBJ2-1,-,TRBD2,TGTGCCAGCAGCTCTAGCGGGGGCCCAAATGAGCAGTTCTTC,CASSSSGGPNEQFF
TRBV4-2,TRBJ2-5,-,TRBD2,TGTGCCAGCAGCCGGGGACTAGCGGGGGCCACCCAAGAGACCCAGTACTTC,CASSRGLAGATQETQYF
TRBV19,TRBJ2-1,-,-,TGTGCCAGTAGTGAGGGCCGTATCTTAAGGCAGTTCTTC,CASSEGRILRQFF
TRBV29-1,TRBJ1-4,-,-,TGCAGCGTTCAACAGGGTCATGGTAATGAAAAACTGTTTTTT,CSVQQGHGNEKLFF
TRBV29-1,TRBJ1-3,-,TRBD1,TGCAGCGTTGAGGGGGGACAGGGGCGCTCTGGAAACACCATATATTTT,CSVEGGQGRSGNTIYF
TRBV19,TRBJ1-6,-,-,TGTGCCAGTAGTAGGGAAGGCACAGGGTTCCCCCTCCACTTT,CASSREGTGFPLHF
TRBV7-8,TRBJ2-5,-,-,TGTGCCAGCAGCACCGCAGACAGAAAAGAGACCCAGTACTTC,CASSTADRKETQYF
TRBV4-3,TRBJ1-3,-,-,TGCGCCAGCAGCCAAAGTACAGGGAGCCCTGGAAACACCATATATTTT,CASSQSTGSPGNTIYF
TRBV11-2,TRBJ2-3,-,-,TGTGCCAGCAGCCGGACAGCCAGAGACAGCACAGATACGCAGTATTTT,CASSRTARDSTDTQYF
TRBV7-9,TRBJ2-7,-,-,TGTGCCAGCAGCCAATTCCGGGAGTCCGAGCAGTACTTC,CASSQFRESEQYF
TRBV2,TRBJ2-7,-,-,TGTGCCAGCAGCAGGGACGAGCAGTACTTC,CASSRDEQYF
TRBV7-2,TRBJ2-1,few,TRBD1,TGTGCCAGCAGCTTCACCGGGACAGGGCTTGGTGATGAGCAGTTCTTC,CASSFTGTGLGDEQFF
TRBV3-1/TRBV3-2,TRBJ2-3,-,TRBD1,TGTGCCAGCAGCCAATTCGGACCCGGGACAGGACAGGATACGCAGTATTTT,CASSQFGPGTGQDTQYF
TRBV7-9,TRBJ1-1,-,TRBD1,TGTGCCAGCAGCCTAACACAGGGGGCGGCTGAAGCTTTCTTT,CASSLTQGAAEAFF
TRBV5-4,TRBJ2-3,-,-,TGTGCCAGCAGCCCTTTTAGGGGCCTTAGCACAGATACGCAGTATTTT,CASSPFRGLSTDTQYF
TRBV4-3,TRBJ2-1,-,-,TGCGCCAGCAGCCAGGGGGGCAATGAGCAGTTCTTC,CASSQGGNEQFF
TRBV4-1,TRBJ1-6,-,TRBD1,TGCGCCAGCAGCCGAACGGACAGGGTAGGTTCACCCCTCCACTTT,CASSRTDRVGSPLHF
TRBV7-6,TRBJ1-3,-,-,TGTGCCAGCAGCTTAGGCGAGGGTTTCTCTGGAAACACCATATATTTT,CASSLGEGFSGNTIYF
TRBV11-2,TRBJ1-1,-,-,TGTGCCAGCAGCGAGCGACGTGGGACTGAAGCTTTCTTT,CASSERRGTEAFF
TRBV27,TRBJ1-2,-,TRBD1,TGTGCCAGCAGAAGGACAGGCCTCGTAAGAGATATCAACTATGGCTACACCTTC,CASRRTGLVRDINYGYTF
TRBV19,TRBJ2-2,-,-,TGTGCCAGTAGTATAGCCCAGGGAAGCGGGGAGCTGTTTTTT,CASSIAQGSGELFF
TRBV27,TRBJ1-1,-,TRBD1,TGTGCCAGCAGTTTACGGACAGGCGGATTAATGGAGGGGACCGAAGCTTTCTTT,CASSLRTGGLMEGTEAFF
TRBV7-9,TRBJ1-5,-,-,TGTGCCAGCAGCTTAGCTGGGGCAGCTAGCAATCAGCCCCAGCATTTT,CASSLAGAASNQPQHF
TRBV28,TRBJ1-4,once,-,TGTGCCAGCAGTACCAGTACCTTAAATGAAAAACTGTTTTTT,CASSTSTLNEKLFF
TRBV5-4,TRBJ2-1,-,-,TGTGCCAGCAGCTTGGTTCTGAGGGCCGCGGGGGAGCAGTTCTTC,CASSLVLRAAGEQFF
TRBV2,TRBJ1-3,-,TRBD1,TGTGCCAGCAGTGTGGACAGGTCTGGAAACACCATATATTTT,CASSVDRSGNTIYF
TRBV27,TRBJ2-1,-,TRBD1,TGTGCCAGCAGGCGGGACAGGGGGCCGGAGAATGAGCAGTTCTTC,CASRRDRGPENEQFF
TRBV20-1,TRBJ2-7,-,-,TGCAGTGCTAACAGGGAGGGCGAGCAGTACTTC,CSANREGEQYF
TRBV9,TRBJ2-7,-,TRBD2,TGTGCCAGCAGCGTAGGAGCGGGGGCCTCCTACGAGCAGTACTTC,CASSVGAGASYEQYF
TRBV28,TRBJ1-3,once,TRBD1,TGTGCCAGCAGTTCCCCCGGGACAGGAGCTGGAAACACCATATATTTT,CASSSPGTGAGNTIYF
TRBV9,TRBJ1-1,-,-,TGTGCCAGCAGCGTAGATGGGACACCCGTCGGGAACACTGAAGCTTTCTTT,CASSVDGTPVGNTEAFF
TRBV6-5,TRBJ2-7,-,TRBD1,TGTGCCAGCACGGGGACAGGGCACGAGCAGTACTTC,CASTGTGHEQYF
TRBV7-2,TRBJ1-5,-,-,TGTGCCAGCAGCCTGGACAGTTATAGCAATCAGCCCCAGCATTTT,CASSLDSYSNQPQHF
TRBV28,TRBJ1-2,-,TRBD1,TGTGCCAGCAGGGCACGACAGGGGGGCTATGGCTACACCTTC,CASRARQGGYGYTF
TRBV18,TRBJ1-6,-,-,TGTGCCAGCTCACCACAGCGGGACACCCAAATGGGGAATTCACCCCTCCACTTT,CASSPQRDTQMGNSPLHF
TRBV27,TRBJ2-7,-,TRBD1,TGTGCCAGCAGTTCCTTAACCGGGACAGGGTCTACCTACGAGCAGTACTTC,CASSSLTGTGSTYEQYF
TRBV5-1,TRBJ2-2,few,-,TGCGCCAGCAGCGGCGACCTCGCGACAGGGGAGCTGTTTTTT,CASSGDLATGELFF
TRBV7-3,TRBJ2-7,-,-,TGTGCCAGCAGCCTACAGGGACATAACGAGCAGTACTTC,CASSLQGHNEQYF
TRBV18,TRBJ2-3,-,-,TGTGCCAGCTCCTCTTGGGGGCGGCAGCCAGATACGCAGTATTTT,CASSSWGRQPDTQYF
TRBV5-1,TRBJ2-7,-,-,TGCGCCAGCAGCTTGGCTAGATCCTACGAGCAGTACTTC,CASSLARSYEQYF
TRBV3-1/TRBV3-2,TRBJ1-1,few,-,TGTGCCAGCAGCCAAGGGCGCGGAGGGAACACTGAAGCTTTCTTT,CASSQGRGGNTEAFF
TRBV5-8,TRBJ2-3,-,-,TGTGCCAGCAGCTTGGTATCGGGGGTCACAGATACGCAGTATTTT,CASSLVSGVTDTQYF
TRBV4-3,TRBJ2-2,-,-,TGCGCCAGCAGCCAAGCCCTAGCGTCCTTCGCGAACACCGGGGAGCTGTTTTTT,CASSQALASFANTGELFF
TRBV20-1,TRBJ2-7,-,-,TGCAGTGCTAGTGACAGGTTTTCCTACGAGCAGTACTTC,CSASDRFSYEQYF
TRBV7-3,TRBJ2-2,-,TRBD2,TGTGCCAGCAGCCATGACAGCGGGGTCACCGGGGAGCTGTTTTTT,CASSHDSGVTGELFF
TRBV3-1/TRBV3-2,TRBJ1-3,-,-,TGTGCCAGCAGCCAGATCACAGGGAGTCTCTCTGGAAACACCATATATTTT,CASSQITGSLSGNTIYF
TRBV7-8,TRBJ2-1,-,TRBD2,TGTGCCAGCAGCTACCCTCCCGGGGGGGCCAACAATGAGCAGTTCTTC,CASSYPPGGANNEQFF
TRBV29-1,TRBJ1-1,-,-,TGCAGCGTCCTACCGATGACAGGCGGCATGAACACTGAAGCTTTCTTT,CSVLPMTGGMNTEAFF
TRBV6-5,TRBJ2-5,-,TRBD1,TGTGCCAGCAGTTACCATCAGACAGGGGCGGCAGAGACCCAGTACTTC,CASSYHQTGAAETQYF
TRBV19,TRBJ2-7,once,TRBD2,TGTGCCGCAACCCAGAGCGGGGGGATCTCCTACGAGCAGTACTTC,CAATQSGGISYEQYF